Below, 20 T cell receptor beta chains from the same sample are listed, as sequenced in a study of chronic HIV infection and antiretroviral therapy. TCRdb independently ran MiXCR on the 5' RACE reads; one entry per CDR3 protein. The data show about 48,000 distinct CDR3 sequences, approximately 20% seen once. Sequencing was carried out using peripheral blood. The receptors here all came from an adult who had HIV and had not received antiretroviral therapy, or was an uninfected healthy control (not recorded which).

In DNA, the CDR3 is TGTGCCAGCAGCTTTGAACCCAGGGGCTATGGCTACACCTTC. Translated: CASSFEPRGYGYTF. The chain is built from TRBV11-2 and TRBJ1-2; D possibly corresponds to TRBD1 (6 bases). The CDR3 is made up of 14 amino acids. Germline V gene sequence: CDR1 SGHAT, CDR2 FQNNGV. The ends were cut back, 3 bases at V and 4 bases at J, with 12 bases in the middle.

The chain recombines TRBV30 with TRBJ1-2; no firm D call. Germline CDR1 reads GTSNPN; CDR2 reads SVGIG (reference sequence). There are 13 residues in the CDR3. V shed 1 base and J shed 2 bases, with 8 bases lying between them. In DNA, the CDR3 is TGTGCCTGGAGTGCAACAGCGAACTATGGCTACACCTTC. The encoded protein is CAWSATANYGYTF.

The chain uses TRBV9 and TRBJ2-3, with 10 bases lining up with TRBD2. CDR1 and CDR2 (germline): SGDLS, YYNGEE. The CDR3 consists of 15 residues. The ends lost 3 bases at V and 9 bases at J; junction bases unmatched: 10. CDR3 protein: CASSAGTSARITQYF. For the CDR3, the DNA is TGTGCCAGCAGCGCCGGGACTAGCGCTCGGATAACGCAGTATTTT.

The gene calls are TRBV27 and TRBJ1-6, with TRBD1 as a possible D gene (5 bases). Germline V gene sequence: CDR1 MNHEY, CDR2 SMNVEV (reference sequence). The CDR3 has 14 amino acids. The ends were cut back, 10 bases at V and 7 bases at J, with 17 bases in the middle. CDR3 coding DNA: TGTGCCATCGCGACTGGGGCCCCGAATTCACCCCTCCACTTT. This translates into CAIATGAPNSPLHF.

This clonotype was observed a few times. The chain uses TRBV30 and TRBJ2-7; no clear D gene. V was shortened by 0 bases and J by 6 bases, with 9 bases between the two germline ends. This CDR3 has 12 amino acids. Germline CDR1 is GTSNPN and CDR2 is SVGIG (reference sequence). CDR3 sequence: CAWSVLWGEQYF. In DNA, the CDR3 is TGTGCCTGGAGTGTACTATGGGGCGAGCAGTACTTC.

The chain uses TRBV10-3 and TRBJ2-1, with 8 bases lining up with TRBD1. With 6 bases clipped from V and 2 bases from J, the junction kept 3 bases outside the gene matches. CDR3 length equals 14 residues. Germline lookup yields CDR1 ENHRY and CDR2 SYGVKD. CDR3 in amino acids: CAIRGGQAYNEQFF. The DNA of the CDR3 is TGTGCCATCAGGGGGGGACAGGCCTACAATGAGCAGTTCTTC.

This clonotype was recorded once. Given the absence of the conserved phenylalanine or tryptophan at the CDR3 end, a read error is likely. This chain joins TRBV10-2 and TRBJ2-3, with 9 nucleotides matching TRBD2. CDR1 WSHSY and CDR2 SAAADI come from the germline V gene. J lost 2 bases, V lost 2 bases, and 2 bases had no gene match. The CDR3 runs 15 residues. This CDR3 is CASSEAGGFTDTQYY. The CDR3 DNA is TGCGCCAGCAGTGAGGCGGGAGGGTTCACAGATACGCAGTATTAT.

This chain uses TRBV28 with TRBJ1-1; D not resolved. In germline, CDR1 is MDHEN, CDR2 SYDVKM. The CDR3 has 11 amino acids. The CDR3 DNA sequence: TGTGTTAGCTTCTTGAACACTGAAGCTTTCTTT. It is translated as CVSFLNTEAFF. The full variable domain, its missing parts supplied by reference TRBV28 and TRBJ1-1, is DVKVTQSSRYLVKRTGEKVFLECVQDMDHENMFWYRQDPGLGLRLIYFSYDVKMKEKGDIPEGYSVSREKKERFSLILESASTNQTSMYLCVSFLNTEAFFGQGTRLTVV.

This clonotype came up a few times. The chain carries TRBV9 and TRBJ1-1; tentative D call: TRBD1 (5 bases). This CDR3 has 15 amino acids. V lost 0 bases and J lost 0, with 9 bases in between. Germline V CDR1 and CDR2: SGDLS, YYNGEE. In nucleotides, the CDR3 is TGTGCCAGCAGCGTAGGATCAGGGCTGAACACTGAAGCTTTCTTT. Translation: CASSVGSGLNTEAFF.

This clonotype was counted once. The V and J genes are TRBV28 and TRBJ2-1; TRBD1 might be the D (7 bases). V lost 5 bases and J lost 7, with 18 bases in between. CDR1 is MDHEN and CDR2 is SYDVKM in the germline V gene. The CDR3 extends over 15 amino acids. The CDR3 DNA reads TGTGCCAGCAGTCCGGGACTTCCAGGGGGGAATGAGCAGTTCTTC. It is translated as CASSPGLPGGNEQFF.

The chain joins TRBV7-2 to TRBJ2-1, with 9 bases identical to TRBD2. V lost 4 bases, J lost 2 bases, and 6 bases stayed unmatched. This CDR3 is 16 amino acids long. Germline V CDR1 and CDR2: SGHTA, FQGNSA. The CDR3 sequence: CASSYGGGGAYNEQFF. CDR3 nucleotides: TGTGCCAGCAGCTATGGCGGGGGGGGGGCCTACAATGAGCAGTTCTTC.

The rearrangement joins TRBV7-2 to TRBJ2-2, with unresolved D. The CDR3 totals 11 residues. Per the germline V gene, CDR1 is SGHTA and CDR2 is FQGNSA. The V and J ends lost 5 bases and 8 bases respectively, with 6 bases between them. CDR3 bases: TGTGCCAGCAGCATAAGAGGGGAGCTGTTTTTT. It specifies CASSIRGELFF.

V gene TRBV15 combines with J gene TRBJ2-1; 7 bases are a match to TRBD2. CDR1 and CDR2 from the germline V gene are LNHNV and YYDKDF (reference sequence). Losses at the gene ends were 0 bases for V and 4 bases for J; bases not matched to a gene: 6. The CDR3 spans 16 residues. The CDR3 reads CATSRDRPSGYNEQFF. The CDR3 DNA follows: TGTGCCACCAGCAGAGATCGGCCTAGCGGATACAATGAGCAGTTCTTC.

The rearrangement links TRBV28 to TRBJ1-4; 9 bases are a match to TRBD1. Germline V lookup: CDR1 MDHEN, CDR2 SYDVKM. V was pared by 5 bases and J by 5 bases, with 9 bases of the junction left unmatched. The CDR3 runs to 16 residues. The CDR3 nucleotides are TGTGCCAGCAGTCCTATTTCACAGGGGGCGAATGAAAAACTGTTTTTT. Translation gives CASSPISQGANEKLFF.

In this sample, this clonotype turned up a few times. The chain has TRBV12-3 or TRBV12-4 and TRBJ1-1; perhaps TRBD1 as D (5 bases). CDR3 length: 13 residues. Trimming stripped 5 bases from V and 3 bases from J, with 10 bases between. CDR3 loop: CASSRQLYTEAFF. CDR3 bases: TGTGCCAGCAGTCGACAGCTCTACACTGAAGCTTTCTTT.

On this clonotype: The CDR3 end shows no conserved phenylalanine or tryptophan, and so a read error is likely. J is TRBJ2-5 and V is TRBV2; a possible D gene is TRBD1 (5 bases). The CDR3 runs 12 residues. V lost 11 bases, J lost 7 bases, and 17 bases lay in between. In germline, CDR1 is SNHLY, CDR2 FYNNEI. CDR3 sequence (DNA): TGTGCCGGTGACAGAGAAGATGGGACCCAGTACTTG. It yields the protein CAGDREDGTQYL.

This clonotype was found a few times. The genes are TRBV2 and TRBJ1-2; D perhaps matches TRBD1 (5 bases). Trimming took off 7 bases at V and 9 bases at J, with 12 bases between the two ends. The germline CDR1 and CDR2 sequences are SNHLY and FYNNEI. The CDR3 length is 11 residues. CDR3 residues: CASIERGRYTF. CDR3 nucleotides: TGTGCCAGCATAGAAAGGGGCCGCTACACCTTC.

CDR3 in amino acids: CASNPEGGPQHF. CDR3 nucleotide sequence: TGTGCCAGCAACCCGGAGGGTGGGCCCCAGCATTTT. This rearrangement joins TRBV2 to TRBJ1-5; D remains ambiguous. V lost 7 bases and J lost 9, with 13 bases in between. Germline V gives CDR1 SNHLY, CDR2 FYNNEI. This CDR3 comprises 12 residues.

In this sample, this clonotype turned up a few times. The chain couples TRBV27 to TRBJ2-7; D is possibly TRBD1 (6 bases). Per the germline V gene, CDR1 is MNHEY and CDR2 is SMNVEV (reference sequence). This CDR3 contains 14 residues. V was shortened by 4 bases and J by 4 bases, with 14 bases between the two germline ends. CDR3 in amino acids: CASSYGAQGYEQYF. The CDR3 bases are TGTGCCAGCAGTTACGGAGCTCAGGGGTACGAGCAGTACTTC.

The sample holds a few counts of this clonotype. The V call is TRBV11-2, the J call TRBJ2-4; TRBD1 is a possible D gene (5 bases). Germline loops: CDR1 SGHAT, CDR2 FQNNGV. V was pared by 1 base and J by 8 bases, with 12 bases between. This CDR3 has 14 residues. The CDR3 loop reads CASSLGGRWDIQYF. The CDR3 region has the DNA TGTGCCAGCAGCTTAGGGGGCCGTTGGGACATTCAGTACTTC.